This T cell receptor (beta chain) was retrieved from a study of blood T cell repertoires in COVID-19. Whole-study context: Acute and convalescent COVID-19 samples came from the United States, Italy and Spain. The cDNA or gDNA used as material had been derived from T cells, B-cell-depleted T cells, or PBMCs.

CDR3 size: 18 residues. The germline CDR1 and CDR2 sequences are KGHSH and LQKENI. V was clipped by 5 bases and J by 3 bases, with 22 bases between them. Measured with immunoSEQ multiplex PCR; TCRdb has only the in-frame clones, and not every one. The sample lists 180,000 or so clones, around 91% occurring once. Sequencing used peripheral blood. V usage is TRBV18 and J usage is TRBJ2-2, with a tentative D call TRBD1 (6 bases). This TCR was recovered from a man aged 45-65 years with acute or convalescent COVID-19. CDR3 sequence reads: CASSAEPDRTLDTGELFF. CDR3 in DNA: TGTGCCAGCTCAGCTGAACCCGACAGGACCCTAGACACCGGGGAGCTGTTTTTT.